The 18 T cell receptor beta chains below were found in one sample sequenced in a study of T cells in narcolepsy. Measured with immunoSEQ multiplex PCR; TCRdb has only the in-frame clones, and not every one. Seen here are 25,000 to 30,000 clones, about four fifths observed once, and the top ten hold about 0.94%. The sequenced sample consisted of CD45RA- memory CD4+ T cells from PBMCs. Source of these receptors: a human donor with narcolepsy.

Only one count was recorded for this clone. The rearrangement uses TRBV2 and TRBJ2-5; maybe TRBD2 (5 bases). Per the germline V gene, CDR1 is SNHLY and CDR2 is FYNNEI. V lost 6 bases, J lost 5 bases, and 13 bases lay in between. This CDR3 spans 13 amino acids. Here the CDR3 reads CASRPGSEETQYF. In DNA, the CDR3 is TGTGCCAGCAGACCGGGGAGTGAGGAGACCCAGTACTTC.

The rearrangement joins TRBV6-5 to TRBJ1-5; D remains ambiguous. Germline CDR1 MNHEY, CDR2 SVGAGI. Trimming removed 5 bases at V and 2 bases at J, with 7 bases between. The CDR3 runs 13 residues. The CDR3, as DNA: TGTGCCAGCAGTGAAGTCCGCAATCAGCCCCAGCATTTT. It yields the protein CASSEVRNQPQHF.

V is TRBV5-1 and J is TRBJ1-1; 10 nucleotides align to TRBD1. Looked up from germline, CDR1 is SGHRS and CDR2 is YFSETQ. The CDR3 sequence is 14 residues long. Trimming removed 4 bases from V and 5 bases from J; junction bases left unmatched: 5. The CDR3 here is CASSPGQGGTEAFF. The CDR3, as DNA: TGCGCCAGCAGCCCAGGACAGGGGGGAACTGAAGCTTTCTTT.

A few counts support this clone. CDR3 sequence: CASSQEVGEAFF. CDR3 in DNA: TGCGCCAGCAGCCAAGAGGTTGGTGAAGCTTTCTTT. V gene TRBV4-1 combines with J gene TRBJ1-1; no clear D gene. The V gene lost 0 bases and the J gene lost 7 bases, with 6 bases spanning the gap. Germline-derived CDR1 and CDR2 are MGHRA and YSYEKL. This CDR3 contains 12 residues.

The CDR3 sequence: CASSQGRTNEKLFF. DNA for the CDR3: TGTGCCAGCAGCCAGGGACGAACTAATGAAAAACTGTTTTTT. The chain uses TRBV7-9 and TRBJ1-4, with a tentative D call TRBD1 (5 bases). V dropped 5 bases and J dropped 1 base, with 8 bases sitting between them. The CDR3 has 14 residues. The germline V gene has CDR1 SEHNR and CDR2 FQNEAQ (reference sequence). The full variable domain, completed using reference TRBV7-9 and TRBJ1-4, is DTGVSQNPRHKITKRGQNVTFRCDPISEHNRLYWYRQTLGQGPEFLTYFQNEAQLEKSRLLSDRFSAERPKGSFSTLEIQRTEQGDSAMYLCASSQGRTNEKLFFGSGTQLSVL.

This clone was recorded only once. This chain joins TRBV7-2 and TRBJ2-3, with D maybe TRBD1 (5 bases). Trimming stripped 1 base from V and 5 bases from J, with 10 bases between. Germline V gene sequence: CDR1 SGHTA, CDR2 FQGNSA. The CDR3 is 14 residues long. Written as DNA, the CDR3 is TGTGCCAGCAGCTTAGATAGGGGAAGAGATACGCAGTATTTT. Translating gives CASSLDRGRDTQYF.

The chain has TRBV5-5 and TRBJ2-5, with 7 bases matching TRBD1. CDR3 length: 15 residues. CDR1 SGHKS and CDR2 YYEKEE come from the germline V gene (reference sequence). The junction had 7 bases not matched to a gene; V was cut back by 3 bases and J by 2 bases. CDR3 in amino acids: CASSSPPGQQETQYF. For the CDR3, the DNA is TGTGCCAGCAGCTCCCCCCCGGGACAGCAAGAGACCCAGTACTTC.

V and J are TRBV7-9 and TRBJ1-1; the D gene is possibly TRBD1 (6 bases). Germline V gene sequence: CDR1 SEHNR, CDR2 FQNEAQ (reference sequence). Trimming cost V 5 bases and J 4 bases, with 14 bases left between them. The CDR3 covers 14 residues. The CDR3: CASSQGTLATEAFF. Written as DNA, the CDR3 is TGTGCCAGCAGCCAAGGGACATTGGCCACTGAAGCTTTCTTT.

This chain joins TRBV7-8 and TRBJ1-6, with 8 bases aligning to TRBD1. The CDR3 contains 16 residues. Germline assignment: CDR1 SGHVS and CDR2 FQNEAQ. V dropped 5 bases and J dropped 7; count of bases not matched to a gene: 10. The CDR3 region is CASSLIGQGGNSPLHF. CDR3 sequence (DNA): TGTGCCAGCAGCCTAATAGGACAGGGAGGGAATTCACCCCTCCACTTT. The entire variable domain, with the rest obtained from reference TRBV7-8 and TRBJ1-6, is as follows: GAGVSQSPRYKVAKRGQDVALRCDPISGHVSLFWYQQALGQGPEFLTYFQNEAQLDKSGLPSDRFFAERPEGSVSTLKIQRTQQEDSAVYLCASSLIGQGGNSPLHFGNGTRLTVT.

The rearrangement uses TRBV7-9 and TRBJ2-5, with D maybe TRBD1 (6 bases). Germline V gives CDR1 SEHNR, CDR2 FQNEAQ (reference sequence). V was clipped by 5 bases and J by 1 base, with 20 bases between them. This CDR3 comprises 17 residues. The chain's CDR3 is CASSPQVGGGGQETQYF. The CDR3 DNA reads TGTGCCAGCAGCCCCCAAGTAGGGGGTGGGGGCCAAGAGACCCAGTACTTC. Together with reference TRBV7-9 and TRBJ2-5, the CDR3 gives the full variable domain: DTGVSQNPRHKITKRGQNVTFRCDPISEHNRLYWYRQTLGQGPEFLTYFQNEAQLEKSRLLSDRFSAERPKGSFSTLEIQRTEQGDSAMYLCASSPQVGGGGQETQYFGPGTRLLVL.

The gene calls are TRBV7-4 and TRBJ1-6; 8 bases line up with TRBD1. CDR1 SGHVT and CDR2 SQSDAQ come from the germline V gene. The CDR3 runs to 20 residues. J lost 5 bases, V lost 5 bases, and 20 bases had no gene match. CDR3 in amino acids: CASSAKTGDVPKVHNSPLHF. The CDR3 coding sequence is TGTGCCAGCAGCGCCAAGACAGGGGACGTACCGAAAGTTCATAATTCACCCCTCCACTTT.

The CDR3 here is CASSPPSRFGGPYNEQFF. The CDR3 bases are TGTGCCAGCTCACCACCGTCGCGTTTCGGGGGGCCCTACAATGAGCAGTTCTTC. The chain has TRBV18 and TRBJ2-1; tentative D call: TRBD2 (7 bases). Germline V gene lookup returns CDR1 KGHSH and CDR2 LQKENI. Trimming cost V 0 bases and J 2 bases, with 17 bases left between them. The CDR3 has 18 residues. Using reference TRBV18 and TRBJ2-1 for the parts outside the CDR3, the full variable domain is NAGVMQNPRHLVRRRGQEARLRCSPMKGHSHVYWYRQLPEEGLKFMVYLQKENIIDESGMPKERFSAEFPKEGPSILRIQQVVRGDSAAYFCASSPPSRFGGPYNEQFFGPGTRLTVL.

The chain carries TRBV7-2 and TRBJ2-7; TRBD1 might be the D (5 bases). The CDR3 contains 15 residues. Trimming stripped 4 bases from V and 3 bases from J, with 16 bases between. Germline V gene lookup returns CDR1 SGHTA and CDR2 FQGNSA. The CDR3 loop is CASSSDRSLDYEQYF. CDR3 bases: TGTGCCAGCAGCTCTGACAGATCGCTTGACTACGAGCAGTACTTC.

J is TRBJ2-1 and V is TRBV2; 11 bases agree with TRBD2. This CDR3 region has 14 residues. CDR1 is SNHLY, CDR2 FYNNEI, per germline. V shed 6 bases and J 10 bases; nucleotides not matched to a gene: 8. The CDR3 loop is CASSSSGGLREQFF. The CDR3 DNA is TGTGCCAGCAGCTCTAGCGGGGGGCTTAGGGAGCAGTTCTTC.

V and J are TRBV5-1 and TRBJ2-2; D tentatively reads TRBD1 or TRBD2 (5 bases each). Germline CDR1 SGHRS, CDR2 YFSETQ. V was cut by 1 base and J by 1 base, with 14 bases left in between. The CDR3 spans 17 residues. For the CDR3, the DNA is TGCGCCAGCAGCTTGCGAGGGGCCCCACAGAACACCGGGGAGCTGTTTTTT. Residues: CASSLRGAPQNTGELFF. Full variable domain (missing parts from reference TRBV5-1 and TRBJ2-2): KAGVTQTPRYLIKTRGQQVTLSCSPISGHRSVSWYQQTPGQGLQFLFEYFSETQRNKGNFPGRFSGRQFSNSRSEMNVSTLELGDSALYLCASSLRGAPQNTGELFFGEGSRLTVL.

The V and J genes are TRBV28 and TRBJ2-2; 7 bases map to TRBD2. The CDR3 is 13 residues long. V trimming: 11 bases; J trimming: 4 bases; junction bases outside the gene matches: 7. Germline CDR1 MDHEN, CDR2 SYDVKM. The CDR3 sequence: CASGGFGTGELFF. DNA for the CDR3: TGTGCCTCCGGGGGGTTCGGCACCGGGGAGCTGTTTTTT.

The rearrangement joins TRBV9 to TRBJ2-7; no reliable D call. The CDR3 contains 14 residues. The ends were cut back, 0 bases at V and 1 base at J, with 8 bases in the middle. CDR1 and CDR2 (germline): SGDLS, YYNGEE. The CDR3 DNA reads as TGTGCCAGCAGCGTAGCGGCTATATCCTACGAGCAGTACTTC. It specifies CASSVAAISYEQYF.

This clone was recorded a few times. The rearrangement links TRBV4-3 to TRBJ2-7, with TRBD1 as a possible D gene (6 bases). This CDR3 has 15 amino acids. Germline V gene sequence: CDR1 LGHNA, CDR2 YSLEER. Between the trimmed V and J ends, which lost 0 bases and 4 bases, there was a span of 13 bases. The CDR3 reads CASSQDRGSFYEQYF. The CDR3 region has the DNA TGCGCCAGCAGCCAAGACAGGGGTTCTTTTTACGAGCAGTACTTC.